These T cell receptor beta chains were read from a single sample in a study of blood T cell repertoires in COVID-19. The assay was immunoSEQ multiplex PCR, and TCRdb's table has in-frame clones only and misses some. The repertoire holds 200,000 to 250,000 clones, with just over 85% as singletons. The sequenced sample was peripheral blood. These receptors were obtained from a man older than 75 with acute or convalescent COVID-19. Both conserved end residues are part of each CDR3. A D gene is named only where the DNA matches it firmly. Clone size is shown for a subset of rows, as once, few, many or a class of expanded clone.

J	size	V	D	DNA	CDR3
TRBJ2-5	once	TRBV6-5	TRBD1	TGTGCCAGCAGGACGGGACAGGGCCCCCTTACGGCCCAGTACTTC	CASRTGQGPLTAQYF
TRBJ1-1	once	TRBV5-1	NA	TGCGCCAGCAGCGCAGGCGGGCGGGGAGGGATGACTTTCTTT	CASSAGGRGGMTFF
TRBJ2-3	NA	TRBV27	TRBD2	TGTGCCAGCAGCATCAGAGCGGGAGGTAGCACAGATACGCAGTATTTT	CASSIRAGGSTDTQYF
TRBJ1-6	NA	TRBV7-9	TRBD1	TGTGCCAGCAGTTCCACAGGGGGCACTCTCCACTTT	CASSSTGGTLHF
TRBJ2-1	NA	TRBV5-1	NA	TGCGCCAGCAGCCCGGACAGCACAAGCAACGAGCAGTTCTTC	CASSPDSTSNEQFF
TRBJ2-3	once	TRBV5-1	NA	TGCGCCAGCAGCTGGAGGCCGGGATCAGATACGCAGTATTTT	CASSWRPGSDTQYF
TRBJ1-1	NA	TRBV29-1	NA	TGCAGCGGGGTAGGAGTGAACACTGAAGCTTTCTTT	CSGVGVNTEAFF
TRBJ1-5	NA	TRBV28	NA	TGTGCCAGCAGTTTGACAGCTCCCAAGGGTCAGCCCCAGCATTTT	CASSLTAPKGQPQHF
TRBJ1-5	NA	TRBV30	TRBD1	TGTGCCTGGCAAACAGGGGCTTGGCAGCCCCAGCATTTT	CAWQTGAWQPQHF
TRBJ2-1	NA	TRBV19	NA	TGTGCCAGTAGTACGTCCCGGTCCTACAATGAGCAGTTCTTC	CASSTSRSYNEQFF
TRBJ2-1	few	TRBV2	TRBD2	TGTGCCAGCAGTTTAACTAGCGGAAGCTCCTACAATGAGCAGTTCTTC	CASSLTSGSSYNEQFF
TRBJ2-3	few	TRBV5-4	NA	TGTGCCAGCAGCTCTCTAGCGACCACAGATACGCAGTATTTT	CASSSLATTDTQYF
TRBJ2-1	NA	TRBV14	TRBD2	TGTGCCAGCAGCCAAGAGGGACTAGCGGGCAATGAGCAGTTCTTC	CASSQEGLAGNEQFF
TRBJ1-2	NA	TRBV29-1	TRBD1	TGCAGCGTGGGACAGGCGTATAACTATGGCTACACCTTC	CSVGQAYNYGYTF
TRBJ1-3	NA	TRBV10-3	TRBD1	TGTGCCATTGGGACAGCCGGAAACACCATATATTTT	CAIGTAGNTIYF
TRBJ2-5	NA	TRBV28	NA	TGTGCCAGCAGACCGGGACTCACGCCGGGGGAGACCCAGTACTTC	CASRPGLTPGETQYF
TRBJ2-1	NA	TRBV7-3	TRBD2	TGTGCCAGCAGCCCGGGACTAGCGGGAGTTGATGAGCAGTTCTTC	CASSPGLAGVDEQFF
TRBJ1-1	once	TRBV5-6	NA	TGTGCCAGCAGCCCCCTGGGGGGGTTGAACACTGAAGCTTTCTTT	CASSPLGGLNTEAFF
TRBJ2-3	NA	TRBV13	TRBD2	TGTGCCAGCACCGACTATGGGCGGGAGAGGAGAGATACGCAGTATTTT	CASTDYGRERRDTQYF
TRBJ2-7	once	TRBV29-1	TRBD2	TGCAGCGCCTCTAGCGGCCTGACCTACGAGCAGTACTTC	CSASSGLTYEQYF
TRBJ1-2	once	TRBV5-3	NA	TGTGCCAGAAGCTTGGGTAGGGGCGGAGAGGTGGACTATGGCTACACCTTC	CARSLGRGGEVDYGYTF
TRBJ1-6	NA	TRBV5-5	NA	TGTGCCAGCAGCTTGTCTGGGACCTGGGGGGGGACACCCCTCCACTTT	CASSLSGTWGGTPLHF
TRBJ2-1	NA	TRBV7-6	TRBD2	TGTGCCAGCAGCTCCGCGGGAGATGAGCAGTTCTTC	CASSSAGDEQFF
TRBJ2-4	NA	TRBV5-4	NA	TGTGCCAGCAGCTTGGCCGCAGGGGCAGGCGCCAAAAACATTCAGTACTTC	CASSLAAGAGAKNIQYF
TRBJ2-5	NA	TRBV7-2	NA	TGTGCCAGCAGGAGGGAGGCTAGACAGGGGACCCAGTACTTC	CASRREARQGTQYF
TRBJ2-3	once	TRBV6-5	TRBD2	TGTGCCAGCCGCTCTAGCGGAGATACGCAGTATTTT	CASRSSGDTQYF
TRBJ2-2	NA	TRBV6-6	NA	TGTGCCACCTCGAGGCAGGGGGGATCCGGGGAGCTGTTTTTT	CATSRQGGSGELFF
TRBJ1-3	NA	TRBV6-5	TRBD1	TGTGCCAGCAGTCAATACAGGGGCGGGGGAAACACCATATATTTT	CASSQYRGGGNTIYF
TRBJ1-4	NA	TRBV2	TRBD1	TGTGCCAGCAGCAGACAGGGAGATAATGAAAAACTGTTTTTT	CASSRQGDNEKLFF
TRBJ2-6	NA	TRBV19	TRBD2	TGTGCCAGTAGTTCTAGACTAGCGGGAGGCCAAAAGCGCTCTGGGGCCAACGTCCTGACTTTC	CASSSRLAGGQKRSGANVLTF
TRBJ1-6	NA	TRBV10-3	NA	TGTGCCATCAGTGAGTCGCCACTTCGTAATTCACCCCTCCACTTT	CAISESPLRNSPLHF
TRBJ2-1	NA	TRBV7-9	TRBD2	TGTGCCAGCTCGGGACTAGCGGACGGAGGCTCCTACAATGAGCAGTTCTTC	CASSGLADGGSYNEQFF
TRBJ2-5	NA	TRBV7-8	NA	TGTGCCAGCAGCTTAGTCTTGCGGGGCCAAGAGACCCAGTACTTC	CASSLVLRGQETQYF
TRBJ1-1	NA	TRBV29-1	NA	TGCAGCGTTGAGGGCGTGAACACTGAAGCTTTCTTT	CSVEGVNTEAFF
TRBJ2-3	NA	TRBV12-3/TRBV12-4	NA	TGTGCCAGCAGTTGGCTCATTGGAGATACGCAGTATTTT	CASSWLIGDTQYF
TRBJ2-4	once	TRBV28	TRBD2	TGTGCCAGCAGACCCAGCGGGAGCAAAAACATTCAGTACTTC	CASRPSGSKNIQYF
TRBJ2-3	NA	TRBV30	TRBD1	TGTGCCTGGAGTCGACAGGGGGCGGCAGATACGCAGTATTTT	CAWSRQGAADTQYF
TRBJ2-3	NA	TRBV28	NA	TGTGCCAGCAGAACGGGAGAACGCACAGATACGCAGTATTTT	CASRTGERTDTQYF
TRBJ2-5	NA	TRBV2	TRBD2	TGTGCCAGCAGTGAAAAGGGAGCAGCGGGAGGGGGAGAGACCCAGTACTTC	CASSEKGAAGGGETQYF
TRBJ2-5	NA	TRBV2	NA	TGTGCCACCCAGTGGGGGGAACTTGAGACCCAGTACTTC	CATQWGELETQYF